This T cell receptor (beta chain) stems from a study of blood T cell repertoires in COVID-19. Study background: Both acute and convalescent COVID-19 samples were obtained from the United States, Italy and Spain.

CDR3 size: 14 residues. Trimming left V 4 bases short and J 2 bases short, with 10 bases between. Germline V gene sequence: CDR1 LGHDT, CDR2 YNNKEL (reference sequence). Original processing notes: Amplifying reference gene primers gave estimates of nucleated cell counts. Sequenced by immunoSEQ multiplex PCR; TCRdb stores in-frame clones only, minus some. The V and J calls and clone size are taken from that table; D and trimming were inferred from the DNA. This sample carries approximately 53,000 clones, 87% of them seen once, and the ten largest clones take around a fifth. It was during active infection that Seattle patients were enrolled and then longitudinally followed.

This chain connects TRBV3-1 (or the pseudogene TRBV3-2) to TRBJ2-3; D remains unclear. Sequencing used peripheral blood. The sequence came from a woman aged 80 or over with COVID-19, enrolled during active disease. In nucleotides, the CDR3 is TGTGCCAGCAGCCCACAGTCCCTCACAGATACGCAGTATTTT. Amino acid sequence: CASSPQSLTDTQYF.